This TCR beta chain was recorded in a study of neoadjuvant nivolumab and ipilimumab in lung cancer. Broader study findings: Only two of four nivolumab-treated tumors gained richness and clonality by surgery. Only a small number of samples underwent TCR sequencing.

The germline gives CDR1 SGHRS, CDR2 YFSETQ. CDR3 length: 14 residues. Germline trimming cut 4 bases from V and 7 bases from J; bases unmatched to any gene: 4. With regard to this clone: Its target is not known.

TCRdb's copy holds only in-frame clones and misses some; the assay was immunoSEQ multiplex PCR. The data contain about 26,000 clones, over 80% of them singletons. Sequencing used peripheral blood, obtained before neoadjuvant nivolumab, alone or with ipilimumab. The chain has TRBV5-1 and TRBJ1-4; TRBD1 agrees at 10 bases. The TCR comes from an adult with non-small cell lung cancer. CDR3 protein: CASSRTGGVEKLFF. CDR3 nucleotides: TGCGCCAGCAGCCGGACAGGGGGAGTTGAAAAACTGTTTTTT.